A single sample gave rise to the 22 T cell receptor beta chains below, sequenced in a study of cytomegalovirus exposure and HLA in healthy donors. Use of 60 Vbeta and 13 Jbeta primers characterized the PCR. Method: immunoSEQ multiplex PCR; TCRdb's copy keeps in-frame clones and lacks some. This table holds approximately 140,000 clones, around 80% found once. Sequencing used PBMCs. These receptor sequences come from a woman in her thirties or forties in good health and CMV-seronegative.

The V gene is TRBV2, the J gene TRBJ2-3; 9 bases fit TRBD2. The V gene end was trimmed by 6 bases and the J gene end by 4 bases; junction bases not matched to a gene: 17. Germline assignment: CDR1 SNHLY and CDR2 FYNNEI. The CDR3 is 18 residues long. The CDR3 protein is CASSAGLRLAGRADTQYF. CDR3 DNA: TGTGCCAGCAGCGCCGGTTTAAGGCTAGCGGGGAGGGCAGATACGCAGTATTTT.

As concerns this clone: Its ends do not fully match the called genes, so a read error is possible. The chain links TRBV7-9 to TRBJ2-4; D might be TRBD2 (7 bases). Germline-derived CDR1 and CDR2 are SEHNR and FQNEAQ (reference sequence). This CDR3 region has 14 residues. This CDR3 reads CASSFGGQGNSQYF. For the CDR3, the DNA is TGTGCCAGCAGCTTCGGGGGGCAGGGAAACAGTCAGTACTTC.

The chain employs TRBV4-1 and TRBJ2-7; 10 nucleotides align to TRBD1. The junction had 6 bases not matched to a gene; V was cut back by 3 bases and J by 4 bases. This CDR3 contains 15 residues. The germline V gene has CDR1 MGHRA and CDR2 YSYEKL. CDR3: CASSQTDRGSYEQYF. As DNA, the CDR3 is TGCGCCAGCAGCCAGACGGACAGGGGGTCTTACGAGCAGTACTTC.

Comments on this clone: At one end the junction does not follow the germline gene, possibly because of a read error. This CDR3 is also generated by other DNA sequences in the sample. V and J are TRBV28 and TRBJ2-3; 7 bases are shared with TRBD2. Germline lookup yields CDR1 MDHEN and CDR2 SYDVKM. The CDR3 runs 16 residues. The CDR3 is CASSLPRGSRTDTQYF. CDR3 DNA: TGTGCCAGTAGTTTACCGCGGGGGAGTCGGACAGATACGCAGTATTTT.

This clone was recorded only once. V usage is TRBV6-5 and J usage is TRBJ2-3; possible D gene TRBD2, 6 bases. The CDR3 runs to 14 residues. Per germline, CDR1 MNHEY and CDR2 SVGAGI. With 2 bases removed from V and 5 bases from J, the gap between germline ends came to 11 bases. As DNA, the CDR3 is TGTGCCAGCAGTTACGGGGACTTGGGAGATACGCAGTATTTT. As protein: CASSYGDLGDTQYF.

This clone was seen only a few times. V usage is TRBV7-8 and J usage is TRBJ2-1, with D perhaps matching TRBD2 (6 bases). Trimming stripped 7 bases from V and 5 bases from J, with 21 bases between. Germline V lookup: CDR1 SGHVS, CDR2 FQNEAQ. The CDR3 sequence is 16 residues long. Here the CDR3 reads CASTTPVLAKHNEQFF. The CDR3 coding sequence is TGTGCCAGCACCACCCCGGTGCTAGCGAAACACAATGAGCAGTTCTTC. The entire variable domain, with the rest obtained from reference TRBV7-8 and TRBJ2-1, is as follows: GAGVSQSPRYKVAKRGQDVALRCDPISGHVSLFWYQQALGQGPEFLTYFQNEAQLDKSGLPSDRFFAERPEGSVSTLKIQRTQQEDSAVYLCASTTPVLAKHNEQFFGPGTRLTVL.

The chain has TRBV2 and TRBJ1-1, with D unclear. Looked up from germline, CDR1 is SNHLY and CDR2 is FYNNEI. The length of the CDR3 is 12 residues. V gave up 1 base and J gave up 10 bases, with 10 bases separating them. The CDR3 loop is CASSEGPLGAFF. The CDR3 DNA is TGTGCCAGCAGTGAAGGGCCGCTTGGAGCTTTCTTT.

This clone appeared a single time. The genes are TRBV5-4 and TRBJ2-5; the D gene is possibly TRBD2 (7 bases). Germline CDR1 and CDR2: SGHNT and YYREEE (reference sequence). The CDR3 contains 15 residues. Trimming removed 4 bases at V and 5 bases at J, with 18 bases between. The CDR3 DNA reads as TGTGCCAGCAGCCCGGGGGCGGGAGCCGTGGAGACCCAGTACTTC. This translates into CASSPGAGAVETQYF.

The V and J genes are TRBV7-6 and TRBJ2-2; tentative D call: TRBD2 (5 bases). In germline, CDR1 is SGHVS, CDR2 FNYEAQ. The length of the CDR3 is 15 residues. V dropped 4 bases and J dropped 8 bases, with 17 bases sitting between them. This CDR3 reads CASSSTSDLGGELFF. CDR3 DNA: TGTGCCAGCAGCTCCACTAGTGACCTAGGGGGGGAGCTGTTTTTT.

The table lists this clone with a count of one. This specimen includes other DNA sequences encoding the same CDR3. CDR3 loop: CASSLGQSYEQYF. As DNA, the CDR3 is TGTGCCAGCAGTTTGGGACAGTCCTACGAGCAGTACTTC. The chain links TRBV6-5 to TRBJ2-7, with 7 bases fitting TRBD1. Germline CDR1 MNHEY, CDR2 SVGAGI. The CDR3 consists of 13 residues. Trimming at V came to 4 bases and at J to 1 base, leaving 1 base not matched to a gene.

V and J are TRBV6-1 and TRBJ1-5; 7 nucleotides line up with TRBD1. V lost 5 bases and J lost 9; bases outside the gene matches: 13. The CDR3 is made up of 15 amino acids. Germline lookup yields CDR1 MNHNS and CDR2 SASEGT. DNA of the CDR3: TGTGCCAGCAGTTCCGGGACAGTTGGCCTCGCGCCCCAGCATTTT. It yields the protein CASSSGTVGLAPQHF.

The V and J genes are TRBV10-1 and TRBJ2-5, with D perhaps matching TRBD1 (5 bases). The CDR3 consists of 14 residues. The V end was cut by 2 bases, the J end by 1 base, with 8 bases between. Germline loops: CDR1 WNHNN, CDR2 SYGVQD (reference sequence). The DNA of the CDR3 is TGCGCCAGCAGTGAGGGACAAGGCCAAGAGACCCAGTACTTC. It yields the protein CASSEGQGQETQYF.

The V and J genes are TRBV28 and TRBJ2-2, with D unresolved. The V and J ends lost 4 bases and 1 base respectively, with 10 bases between them. Per the germline V gene, CDR1 is MDHEN and CDR2 is SYDVKM. The CDR3 runs 15 residues. The CDR3 DNA follows: TGTGCCAGCAGTTCCGGCGGAGAGAACACCGGGGAGCTGTTTTTT. This sequence encodes CASSSGGENTGELFF.

This clone was recorded a few times. This chain joins TRBV6-1 and TRBJ2-7, with 15 nucleotides matching TRBD2. The CDR3 totals 17 residues. Germline lookup yields CDR1 MNHNS and CDR2 SASEGT. The junction had 6 bases not matched to a gene; V was cut back by 4 bases and J by 2 bases. The CDR3 here is CASSGTSGRAWAYEQYF. DNA for the CDR3: TGTGCCAGCAGTGGGACTAGCGGGAGGGCGTGGGCCTACGAGCAGTACTTC.

The chain carries TRBV5-1 and TRBJ1-1; the match to TRBD1 covers 8 bases. This CDR3 has 15 amino acids. Trimming took 6 bases from V and 4 from J; bases not matched to a gene: 11. Germline V gives CDR1 SGHRS, CDR2 YFSETQ. The chain's CDR3 is CASTLQGGGGTEAFF. CDR3 DNA: TGCGCCAGCACCTTACAGGGGGGTGGCGGCACTGAAGCTTTCTTT.

V usage is TRBV6-6 and J usage is TRBJ1-2, with D possibly TRBD1 on 5 matching bases. This CDR3 has 15 residues. Per the germline V gene, CDR1 is MNHNY and CDR2 is SVGAGI (reference sequence). V was cut by 6 bases and J by 2 bases, with 16 bases left in between. CDR3 DNA: TGTGCCAGCAGGGAATCCGGGACTCAAAACTATGGCTACACCTTC. Residues: CASRESGTQNYGYTF.

Points on this clone: The junction departs from germline at one end; a sequencing error may be responsible. V gene TRBV27 combines with J gene TRBJ2-4; TRBD1 might be the D (5 bases). This CDR3 has 14 amino acids. Germline V gene data show CDR1 as MNHEY and CDR2 as SMNVEV (reference sequence). For the CDR3, the DNA is TGTGCCAGCCGGACGACAGCAGCCAAAAACAGTCAGTACTTC. Translating gives CASRTTAAKNSQYF.

V gene TRBV2 combines with J gene TRBJ1-5; tentatively, D is TRBD1 (5 bases). From germline, CDR1 is SNHLY and CDR2 FYNNEI. The CDR3 extends over 14 amino acids. With 8 bases removed from V and 2 bases from J, the gap between germline ends came to 13 bases. The CDR3 DNA follows: TGTGCCAGCCGGCGGGGGGAGGGCAATCAGCCCCAGCATTTT. Its translation is CASRRGEGNQPQHF.

In this sample, this clone turned up once. This chain links TRBV29-1 with TRBJ2-7; 10 positions agree with TRBD1. Trimming at V came to 6 bases and at J to 7 bases, leaving 9 bases not matched to a gene. Germline lookup yields CDR1 SQVTM and CDR2 ANQGSEA. The CDR3 totals 13 residues. CDR3 loop: CSVPGTGAREQYF. For the CDR3, the DNA is TGCAGCGTCCCCGGGACAGGGGCCCGAGAGCAGTACTTC.

The chain recombines TRBV30 with TRBJ2-5; D gene unclear. Trimming left V 4 bases short and J 0 bases short, with 9 bases between. Germline V gene data show CDR1 as GTSNPN and CDR2 as SVGIG (reference sequence). The CDR3 covers 13 residues. The CDR3 is CAWIAGYQETQYF. The CDR3 coding sequence is TGTGCCTGGATTGCCGGGTACCAAGAGACCCAGTACTTC. Based on the CDR3 plus reference TRBV30 and TRBJ2-5, the full variable domain is SQTIHQWPATLVQPVGSPLSLECTVEGTSNPNLYWYRQAAGRGLQLLFYSVGIGQISSEVPQNLSASRPQDRQFILSSKKLLLSDSGFYLCAWIAGYQETQYFGPGTRLLVL.

V and J are TRBV28 and TRBJ2-2; a weak D match, TRBD2 (6 bases). V was cut by 3 bases and J by 4 bases, with 12 bases left in between. Germline V gene sequence: CDR1 MDHEN, CDR2 SYDVKM. CDR3 length: 15 residues. The CDR3 coding sequence is TGTGCCAGCAGTTTTTTTGGGGGGAGCACCGGGGAGCTGTTTTTT. Protein product: CASSFFGGSTGELFF.

This clone appeared a few times. The genes are TRBV6-1 and TRBJ1-4, with TRBD1 identical over 7 bases. Trimming took 8 bases from V and 6 from J; bases not matched to a gene: 9. The CDR3 loop spans 14 amino acids. Germline loops: CDR1 MNHNS, CDR2 SASEGT. CDR3 sequence (DNA): TGTGCCAGCCGAGACACAGGGGTAGATGAAAAACTGTTTTTT. This codes for CASRDTGVDEKLFF.